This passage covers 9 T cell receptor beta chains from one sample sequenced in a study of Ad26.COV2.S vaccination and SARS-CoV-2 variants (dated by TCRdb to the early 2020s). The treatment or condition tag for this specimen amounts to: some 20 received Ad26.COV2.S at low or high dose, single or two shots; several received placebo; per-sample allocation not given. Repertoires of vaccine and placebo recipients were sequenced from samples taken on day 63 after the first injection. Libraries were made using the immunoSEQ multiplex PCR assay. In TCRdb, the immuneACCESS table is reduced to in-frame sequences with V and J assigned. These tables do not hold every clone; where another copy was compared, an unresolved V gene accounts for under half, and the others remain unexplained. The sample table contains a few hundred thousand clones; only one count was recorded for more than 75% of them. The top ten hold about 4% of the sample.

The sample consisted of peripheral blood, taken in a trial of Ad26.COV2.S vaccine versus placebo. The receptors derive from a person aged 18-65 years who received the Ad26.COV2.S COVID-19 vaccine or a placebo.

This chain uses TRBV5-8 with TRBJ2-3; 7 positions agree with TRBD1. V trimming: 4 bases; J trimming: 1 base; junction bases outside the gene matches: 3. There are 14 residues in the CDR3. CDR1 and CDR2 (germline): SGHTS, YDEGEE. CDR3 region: CASSRGQGTDTQYF. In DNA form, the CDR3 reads TGTGCCAGCAGCCGTGGACAGGGCACAGATACGCAGTATTTT.

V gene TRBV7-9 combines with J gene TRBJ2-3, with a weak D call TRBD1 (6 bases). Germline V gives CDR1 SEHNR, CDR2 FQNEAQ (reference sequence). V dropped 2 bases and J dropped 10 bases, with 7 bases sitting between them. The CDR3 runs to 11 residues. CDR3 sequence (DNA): TGTGCCAGCAGCTTAAGGGGGTCGCAGTATTTT. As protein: CASSLRGSQYF.

CDR3 nucleotide sequence: TGCGCCAGCAGCTTGGCCGTCTTAGGACAGAGGAACACTGAAGCTTTCTTT. It translates to CASSLAVLGQRNTEAFF. The V gene is TRBV5-1, the J gene TRBJ1-1; TRBD1 might be the D (6 bases). The CDR3 is 17 residues long. V lost 0 bases and J lost 1, with 16 bases in between. CDR1 is SGHRS, CDR2 YFSETQ, per germline. Variable domain in full (rest from reference TRBV5-1 and TRBJ1-1): KAGVTQTPRYLIKTRGQQVTLSCSPISGHRSVSWYQQTPGQGLQFLFEYFSETQRNKGNFPGRFSGRQFSNSRSEMNVSTLELGDSALYLCASSLAVLGQRNTEAFFGQGTRLTVV.

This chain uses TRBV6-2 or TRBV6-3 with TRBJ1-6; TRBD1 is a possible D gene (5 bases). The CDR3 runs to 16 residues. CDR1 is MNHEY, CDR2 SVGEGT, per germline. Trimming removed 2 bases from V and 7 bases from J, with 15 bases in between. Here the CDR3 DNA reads TGTGCCAGCAGTTACGTTCTCGTCAGGGACAATTCACCCCTCCACTTT. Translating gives CASSYVLVRDNSPLHF.

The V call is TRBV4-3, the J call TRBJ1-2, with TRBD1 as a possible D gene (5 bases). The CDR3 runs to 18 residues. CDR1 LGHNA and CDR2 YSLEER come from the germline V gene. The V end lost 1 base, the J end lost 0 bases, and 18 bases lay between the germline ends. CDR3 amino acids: CASSQVKTVLNPNYGYTF. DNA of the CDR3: TGCGCCAGCAGCCAAGTGAAGACAGTCTTGAACCCTAACTATGGCTACACCTTC.

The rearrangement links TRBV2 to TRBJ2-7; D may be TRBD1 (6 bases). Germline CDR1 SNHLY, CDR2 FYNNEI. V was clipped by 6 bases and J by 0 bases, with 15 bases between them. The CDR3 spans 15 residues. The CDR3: CASSDRTKPSYEQYF. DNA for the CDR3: TGTGCCAGCAGCGACAGGACAAAACCCTCCTACGAGCAGTACTTC.

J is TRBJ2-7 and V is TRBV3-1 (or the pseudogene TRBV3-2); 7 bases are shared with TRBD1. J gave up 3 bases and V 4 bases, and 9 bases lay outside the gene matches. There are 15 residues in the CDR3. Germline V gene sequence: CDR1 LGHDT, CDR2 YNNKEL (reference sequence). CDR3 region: CASSRGLTGIYEQYF. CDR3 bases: TGTGCCAGCAGCCGCGGACTGACAGGGATCTACGAGCAGTACTTC.

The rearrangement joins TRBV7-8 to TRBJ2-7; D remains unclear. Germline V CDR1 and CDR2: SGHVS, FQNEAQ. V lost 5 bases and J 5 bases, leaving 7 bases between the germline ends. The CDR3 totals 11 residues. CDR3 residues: CASSAGNEQYF. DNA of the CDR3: TGTGCCAGCAGCGCCGGCAACGAGCAGTACTTC. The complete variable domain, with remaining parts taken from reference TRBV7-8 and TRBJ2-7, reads GAGVSQSPRYKVAKRGQDVALRCDPISGHVSLFWYQQALGQGPEFLTYFQNEAQLDKSGLPSDRFFAERPEGSVSTLKIQRTQQEDSAVYLCASSAGNEQYFGPGTRLTVT.

DNA of the CDR3: TGCAGCGTTGATTCCGGGATCTCTAACTATGGCTACACCTTC. It translates to CSVDSGISNYGYTF. The V gene is TRBV29-1, the J gene TRBJ1-2; D not resolved. With 3 bases removed from V and 0 bases from J, the gap between germline ends came to 11 bases. CDR1 and CDR2 (germline): SQVTM, ANQGSEA. The CDR3 is made up of 14 amino acids.